This T cell receptor beta chain comes out of a study of early T cells in non-severe SARS-CoV-2 infection (dated by TCRdb to the early 2020s). Context from the whole study: Bulk RNA from unsorted whole blood was used for TCR sequencing, so alpha and beta chains could not be paired. Findings and caveats that apply to the study as a whole: VDJdb matching was skewed toward anti-spike CD8 responses and likely underestimated virus-specific expansions, missing private and CD4 specificities.

This clonotype turned up a few times. No antigen is known for it. No base quality values were provided; no much bigger clone lies one nucleotide off. V is pared back by 5 bases and J by 6 bases, with 8 bases lying between the germline termini. From the cysteine through the phenylalanine, the CDR3 covers 12 amino acids. Only the CDR3 part of the read is kept: 36 bases, read in frame from the first base. From the germline V gene, CDR1 is MNHEY and CDR2 is SVGEGT. A case-control design nested within a healthcare worker cohort in London, UK, was used, with weekly nasopharyngeal swab PCR tests and blood sampling performed. Healthcare workers were enrolled in the week of the UK lockdown, from 23 to 31 March 2020, and were followed every week for up to roughly 16 weeks. Library construction relied on 5' RACE. The sequencer was a NextSeq 500. Unique molecular identifiers were attached to individual cDNA molecules in the TCR library protocol so that sequencing error and PCR bias could be corrected. Both TCR alpha and beta chains were sequenced, and tight co-correlation was observed between alpha and beta sequence abundances in each sample. Per the original workflow: Decombinator V4 was used to perform V gene, J gene and CDR3 annotation of TCR sequences. Expanded TCRs were defined as changing significantly between any two time points under a Poisson model with p below 0.0001. TCR abundances were normalised to the total number of TCRs sequenced in each sample and reported as counts per million. TRAV1-2 paired with TRAJ12, TRAJ20 or TRAJ33 defined MAIT TCRs, while TRAV10 paired with TRAJ18 defined iNKT TCRs. VDJdb, accessed on 1 November 2021, was searched for TCRs annotated for CMV, EBV and SARS-CoV-2, and TCRs annotated for more than one antigen were excluded. TCRdb reran the public reads through fastp at Q25 and MiXCR, keeping productive beta chains. For every CDR3 protein sequence, its rows merge into one entry that carries the most common genes and DNA. None of the V and J calls come from the authors' own analysis; TCRdb made them. The sample records about 60,000 distinct CDR3 sequences, about an eighth of which are singletons. The ten largest clonotypes hold more than 3.5% of the sample.

The clonotype comes from an adult who was a healthcare worker with PCR-confirmed SARS-CoV-2 infection or an uninfected control (not recorded which). The receptor chain draws on TRBV6-2 or TRBV6-3 and TRBJ2-1; the D gene is not confidently resolved. The sequencing sample was made of whole blood. The CDR3: CASSAYINEQFF. Read as DNA, the sequence is TGTGCCAGCAGTGCTTACATCAATGAGCAGTTCTTC.